The rows below give T cell receptor beta chains drawn from one sample of a study of low-dose radiotherapy and immunotherapy resistance in tumors. TCRdb reanalysed the reads using MiXCR and keeps one entry per CDR3 protein. The data show 65,000 to 95,000 distinct CDR3 sequences, under 20% seen once. The specimen was PBMCs, collected before treatment. Receptors originate from a male donor with prostate cancer. CDR3s include the opening cysteine and the closing phenylalanine or tryptophan. The D gene is left open where the match is weak. The listing skips clone size in some rows; elsewhere it reads once, few, many or a size class.

len | j_gene | abundance | v_gene | d_gene | CDR3nt | CDR3aa
13 | TRBJ1-6 | many | TRBV9 | - | TGTGCCAGCAGCCCGCGGCGGGATTCACCCCTCCACTTT | CASSPRRDSPLHF
15 | TRBJ2-1 | many | TRBV19 | - | TGTGCCAGTAGGAGGACCTCCCGGGGGTACAATGAGCAGTTCTTC | CASRRTSRGYNEQFF
15 | TRBJ2-6 | many | TRBV6-2/TRBV6-3 | - | TGTGCCAGCAGTGACCGAAGCTCTGGGGCCAACGTCCTGACTTTC | CASSDRSSGANVLTF
13 | TRBJ2-2 | many | TRBV3-1 | - | TGTGCCAGCAGCCAAGTCGTTTCCGGGGAGCTGTTTTTT | CASSQVVSGELFF
15 | TRBJ1-4 | - | TRBV18 | TRBD1 | TGTGCCAGCTCACCAGCCCCCCTGGGACAGGATTGGTTGTTTTTT | CASSPAPLGQDWLFF
14 | TRBJ1-6 | - | TRBV20-1 | - | TGCAGTGCTAGCTCGGGACAACATAATTCACCCCTCCACTTT | CSASSGQHNSPLHF
14 | TRBJ1-1 | many | TRBV2 | - | TGTGCCAGCAGAGTACAGAATCTGAACACTGAAGCTTTCTTT | CASRVQNLNTEAFF
17 | TRBJ1-1 | many | TRBV6-2/TRBV6-3 | - | TGTGCCAGCAGTTACGGCCTGGGACTTCGCCCAAACACTGAAGCTTTCTTT | CASSYGLGLRPNTEAFF
13 | TRBJ2-7 | many | TRBV3-1 | - | TGTGCCAGCAGCCGGGACGGATTTTACGAGCAGTACTTC | CASSRDGFYEQYF
17 | TRBJ2-6 | many | TRBV27 | TRBD2 | TGTGCCAGCAGTTCAGCGGGGTTCCCCTCTGGGGCCAACGTCCTGACTTTC | CASSSAGFPSGANVLTF